These T cell receptor beta chains were read from a single sample in a study of cytomegalovirus exposure and HLA in healthy donors. Method: immunoSEQ multiplex PCR; TCRdb's copy keeps in-frame clones and lacks some. The data show roughly 99,000 clones, roughly 80% seen once. Specimen: PBMCs. The receptors were gathered from a man aged 30-40 years in good health and CMV-seropositive. Each CDR3 is given with its conserved first and last residue. Fields, in order: V gene, J gene, D gene, clone size, CDR3 protein, CDR3 DNA. The D gene is left open where the match is weak. Where a row states a size, it is once, few, many or the class of an expanded clone; other rows omit it.

v_gene: TRBV2; j_gene: TRBJ1-2; d_gene: .; abundance: .; CDR3aa: CASSEALGGFSYGYTF; CDR3nt: TGTGCCAGCAGTGAAGCGCTTGGCGGGTTCAGCTATGGCTACACCTTC
v_gene: TRBV7-8; j_gene: TRBJ2-3; d_gene: TRBD2; abundance: .; CDR3aa: CASSRRELADLLRSTDTQYF; CDR3nt: TGTGCCAGCAGCCGACGGGAGCTAGCGGATCTTTTACGAAGCACAGATACGCAGTATTTT
v_gene: TRBV29-1; j_gene: TRBJ1-6; d_gene: .; abundance: once; CDR3aa: CIYSDNSPLHF; CDR3nt: TGCATATACAGTGATAATTCACCCCTCCACTTT
v_gene: TRBV19; j_gene: TRBJ1-6; d_gene: TRBD1; abundance: .; CDR3aa: CASKEQGISPLHF; CDR3nt: TGTGCCAGTAAGGAACAGGGGATTTCACCCCTCCACTTT
v_gene: TRBV19; j_gene: TRBJ2-7; d_gene: TRBD1; abundance: .; CDR3aa: CASSTGTGQADYEQYF; CDR3nt: TGTGCCAGTAGTACCGGGACAGGGCAAGCCGACTACGAGCAGTACTTC
v_gene: TRBV27; j_gene: TRBJ1-1; d_gene: .; abundance: .; CDR3aa: CASSLSGGTEAFF; CDR3nt: TGTGCCAGCAGTTTATCCGGGGGCACTGAAGCTTTCTTT
v_gene: TRBV2; j_gene: TRBJ1-1; d_gene: .; abundance: .; CDR3aa: CASSESPGYAEAFF; CDR3nt: TGTGCCAGCAGTGAGTCCCCAGGCTACGCTGAAGCTTTCTTT
v_gene: TRBV4-1; j_gene: TRBJ1-2; d_gene: .; abundance: .; CDR3aa: CASSQVGSRDIGYTF; CDR3nt: TGTGCCAGCAGCCAAGTGGGGTCCCGGGACATCGGCTACACCTTC
v_gene: TRBV18; j_gene: TRBJ1-2; d_gene: .; abundance: few; CDR3aa: CASSPRVRDTSYGYTF; CDR3nt: TGTGCCAGCTCACCAAGAGTCAGGGATACTTCCTATGGCTACACCTTC
v_gene: TRBV4-2; j_gene: TRBJ2-7; d_gene: TRBD2; abundance: .; CDR3aa: CASSQERSGGAYEQYF; CDR3nt: TGTGCCAGCAGCCAAGAGAGGAGCGGGGGGGCCTACGAGCAGTACTTC
v_gene: TRBV6-5; j_gene: TRBJ2-3; d_gene: TRBD2; abundance: .; CDR3aa: CASNLAGRQYF; CDR3nt: TGTGCCAGCAATTTAGCGGGTCGGCAGTATTTT
v_gene: TRBV11-3; j_gene: TRBJ2-7; d_gene: .; abundance: .; CDR3aa: CASRRDSGNYEQYF; CDR3nt: TGTGCCAGCAGGCGGGACAGTGGAAACTACGAGCAGTACTTC
v_gene: TRBV6-1; j_gene: TRBJ1-2; d_gene: .; abundance: .; CDR3aa: CASSEEGGAYYGYTF; CDR3nt: TGTGCCAGCAGTGAAGAGGGAGGGGCGTACTATGGCTACACCTTC
v_gene: TRBV6-5; j_gene: TRBJ1-1; d_gene: TRBD1; abundance: .; CDR3aa: CASSPRDSLNTEAFF; CDR3nt: TGTGCCAGCAGTCCCCGGGACAGCCTGAACACTGAAGCTTTCTTT
v_gene: TRBV19; j_gene: TRBJ2-7; d_gene: TRBD1; abundance: .; CDR3aa: CASSIGTGSLYEQYF; CDR3nt: TGTGCCAGTAGTATAGGGACAGGTTCTCTCTACGAGCAGTACTTC
v_gene: TRBV7-9; j_gene: TRBJ2-3; d_gene: .; abundance: .; CDR3aa: CASSFGRGITSTDTQYF; CDR3nt: TGTGCCAGCAGCTTTGGACGGGGGATTACTAGCACAGATACGCAGTATTTT
v_gene: TRBV11-2; j_gene: TRBJ1-6; d_gene: .; abundance: .; CDR3aa: CASSLPGSASPLHF; CDR3nt: TGTGCCAGCAGCTTACCCGGCAGCGCATCGCCCCTCCACTTT
v_gene: TRBV9; j_gene: TRBJ1-2; d_gene: .; abundance: .; CDR3aa: CASSGRDSNYGYTF; CDR3nt: TGTGCCAGCAGCGGACGAGACAGTAACTATGGCTACACCTTC
v_gene: TRBV19; j_gene: TRBJ2-2; d_gene: TRBD2; abundance: .; CDR3aa: CASRSGLAGNTGELFF; CDR3nt: TGTGCCAGTAGATCGGGACTAGCGGGGAACACCGGGGAGCTGTTTTTT
v_gene: TRBV10-1; j_gene: TRBJ2-4; d_gene: .; abundance: .; CDR3aa: CASSPTPAGIQYF; CDR3nt: TGCGCCAGCAGTCCTACGCCTGCCGGCATTCAGTACTTC
v_gene: TRBV5-1; j_gene: TRBJ2-3; d_gene: TRBD2; abundance: .; CDR3aa: CASTRAGGTDTQYF; CDR3nt: TGCGCCAGCACCAGAGCGGGGGGAACAGATACGCAGTATTTT
v_gene: TRBV19; j_gene: TRBJ1-2; d_gene: TRBD1; abundance: once; CDR3aa: CASSAGTADGYTF; CDR3nt: TGTGCCAGTAGTGCAGGGACAGCTGATGGCTACACCTTC
v_gene: TRBV7-2; j_gene: TRBJ1-3; d_gene: .; abundance: .; CDR3aa: CASTVRTVSGNTIYF; CDR3nt: TGTGCCAGCACCGTTCGGACAGTCTCTGGAAACACCATATATTTT
v_gene: TRBV10-3; j_gene: TRBJ2-5; d_gene: .; abundance: .; CDR3aa: CASCAGPLETQYF; CDR3nt: TGTGCCTCCTGCGCGGGGCCCTTAGAGACCCAGTACTTC
v_gene: TRBV9; j_gene: TRBJ2-1; d_gene: .; abundance: .; CDR3aa: CASKRGAQDEQFF; CDR3nt: TGTGCCAGCAAACGGGGGGCTCAGGATGAGCAGTTCTTC
v_gene: TRBV5-1; j_gene: TRBJ2-7; d_gene: .; abundance: .; CDR3aa: CASRLLGRQGGYEQYF; CDR3nt: TGCGCCAGCAGGCTCCTAGGGAGACAGGGAGGCTACGAGCAGTACTTC
v_gene: TRBV7-2; j_gene: TRBJ2-1; d_gene: TRBD2; abundance: few; CDR3aa: CASSLSLAGYNEQFF; CDR3nt: TGTGCCAGCAGCTTGAGCCTAGCGGGTTACAATGAGCAGTTCTTC
v_gene: TRBV5-1; j_gene: TRBJ1-1; d_gene: TRBD1; abundance: .; CDR3aa: CASSLVYRGRVETEAFF; CDR3nt: TGCGCCAGCAGCTTGGTTTACAGGGGGCGCGTGGAAACTGAAGCTTTCTTT
v_gene: TRBV10-3; j_gene: TRBJ1-3; d_gene: .; abundance: once; CDR3aa: CAISESRVFTHSGNTIYF; CDR3nt: TGTGCCATCAGTGAGTCGAGAGTCTTCACCCACTCTGGAAACACCATATATTTT
v_gene: TRBV5-1; j_gene: TRBJ1-1; d_gene: TRBD1; abundance: .; CDR3aa: CASSFDRVTEAFF; CDR3nt: TGCGCCAGCAGCTTCGACAGGGTCACTGAAGCTTTCTTT
v_gene: TRBV6-5; j_gene: TRBJ2-1; d_gene: .; abundance: .; CDR3aa: CASSYRGQNNEQFF; CDR3nt: TGTGCCAGCAGTTACCGAGGACAGAACAATGAGCAGTTCTTC
v_gene: TRBV27; j_gene: TRBJ2-2; d_gene: .; abundance: .; CDR3aa: CASSLPGLSGDTGELFF; CDR3nt: TGTGCCAGCAGTCTCCCTGGACTGTCGGGCGACACCGGGGAGCTGTTTTTT
v_gene: TRBV5-8; j_gene: TRBJ1-4; d_gene: TRBD1; abundance: .; CDR3aa: CASSLGTGDATNEKLFF; CDR3nt: TGTGCCAGCAGCTTGGGGACAGGTGATGCAACTAATGAAAAACTGTTTTTT
v_gene: TRBV5-3; j_gene: TRBJ2-7; d_gene: TRBD1; abundance: .; CDR3aa: CARSLGEGQVPYEQYF; CDR3nt: TGTGCCAGAAGCTTGGGCGAAGGACAGGTTCCCTACGAGCAGTACTTC
v_gene: TRBV27; j_gene: TRBJ2-1; d_gene: TRBD2; abundance: .; CDR3aa: CASSSISGGTYNEQFF; CDR3nt: TGTGCCAGCAGCTCAATTAGCGGGGGGACCTACAATGAGCAGTTCTTC
v_gene: TRBV9; j_gene: TRBJ2-6; d_gene: TRBD2; abundance: .; CDR3aa: CASSGGLAGTSGANVLTF; CDR3nt: TGTGCCAGCAGCGGGGGACTAGCGGGGACCTCTGGGGCCAACGTCCTGACTTTC
v_gene: TRBV25-1; j_gene: TRBJ2-5; d_gene: TRBD2; abundance: .; CDR3aa: CASNGGAGETQYF; CDR3nt: TGTGCCAGCAACGGGGGGGCGGGAGAGACCCAGTACTTC
v_gene: TRBV30; j_gene: TRBJ1-5; d_gene: .; abundance: .; CDR3aa: CAWSALAENQPQHF; CDR3nt: TGTGCCTGGAGTGCGCTGGCGGAAAATCAGCCCCAGCATTTT
v_gene: TRBV6-1; j_gene: TRBJ2-3; d_gene: .; abundance: once; CDR3aa: CASSGQGTDTQYF; CDR3nt: TGTGCCAGCAGTGGGCAGGGCACAGATACGCAGTATTTT
v_gene: TRBV6-5; j_gene: TRBJ1-4; d_gene: .; abundance: .; CDR3aa: CASILQLATNEKLFF; CDR3nt: TGTGCCAGCATCCTACAGCTCGCAACTAATGAAAAACTGTTTTTT
v_gene: TRBV7-9; j_gene: TRBJ1-3; d_gene: .; abundance: once; CDR3aa: CASSRGMTVSGNTIYF; CDR3nt: TGTGCCAGCAGCAGGGGGATGACGGTGTCTGGAAACACCATATATTTT
v_gene: TRBV5-1; j_gene: TRBJ2-6; d_gene: .; abundance: .; CDR3aa: CASSPAGASPGANVLTF; CDR3nt: TGCGCCAGCAGCCCGGCAGGGGCCAGCCCTGGGGCCAACGTCCTGACTTTC
v_gene: TRBV11-3; j_gene: TRBJ2-2; d_gene: .; abundance: .; CDR3aa: CASSKVGGLTGELFF; CDR3nt: TGTGCCAGCAGCAAGGTCGGGGGGCTAACCGGGGAGCTGTTTTTT
v_gene: TRBV6-6; j_gene: TRBJ1-1; d_gene: .; abundance: .; CDR3aa: CASTLQGPNTEAFF; CDR3nt: TGTGCCAGCACTCTACAGGGACCGAACACTGAAGCTTTCTTT
v_gene: TRBV9; j_gene: TRBJ2-6; d_gene: .; abundance: .; CDR3aa: CASTPGSLSGANVLTF; CDR3nt: TGTGCCAGCACACCGGGAAGTCTCTCTGGGGCCAACGTCCTGACTTTC
v_gene: TRBV5-4; j_gene: TRBJ1-2; d_gene: TRBD1; abundance: once; CDR3aa: CATMNWEDRGLSNYGYTF; CDR3nt: TGTGCCACCATGAATTGGGAAGACAGGGGGCTGTCTAACTATGGCTACACCTTC
v_gene: TRBV5-1; j_gene: TRBJ2-1; d_gene: .; abundance: .; CDR3aa: CASSLRGGEQFF; CDR3nt: TGCGCCAGCAGCTTAAGGGGTGGCGAGCAGTTCTTC
v_gene: TRBV27; j_gene: TRBJ1-2; d_gene: .; abundance: .; CDR3aa: CASSFYGAGFNYGYTF; CDR3nt: TGTGCCAGCAGTTTTTATGGCGCAGGCTTTAACTATGGCTACACCTTC